This record concerns one TCR beta chain sequence. Its antigen specificity is not known. No much larger clone is present one base from it, and per-base qualities are unavailable. This sample was included in a study of CD8 T cells in ankylosing spondylitis (dated by TCRdb to 2015 to 2018). For context, the study as a whole: The study profiled T cell receptor beta repertoires in healthy donors and ankylosing spondylitis patients to find disease-linked TCR variants. The whole study cohort included 85 to 120 healthy donors and around 25 ankylosing spondylitis patients. Peripheral blood was sampled, and synovial fluid was additionally collected from ankylosing spondylitis patients.

Data came from an Illumina HiSeq 2500. Quantitative 5'-RACE with molecular barcodes was used to prepare TCR beta libraries. As for the original processing: To identify disease-linked TCR variants, a new computational method was used, one built on a probabilistic model of VDJ rearrangement. In TCRdb, the public reads were trimmed at Q25 with fastp and aligned with MiXCR, with productive beta chains retained. Every distinct CDR3 protein forms one entry, paired with its most common genes and DNA. TCRdb's processing, not the authors' own work, is the source of the V and J calls. This sample has fewer than 400,000 distinct CDR3 sequences in its table, and roughly 14% of those were observed once. The top ten constitute 1.1% of the sample. The CDR3 sequence holds 17 residues, the cysteine and phenylalanine included. The CDR3 DNA has 51 bases and is translated from base 1. CDR1 SGHRS and CDR2 YFSETQ were looked up in the germline V gene. V and J lose 3 bases and 4 bases, and a span of 21 bases separates them.

Study-wide findings and limitations: Blood from ankylosing spondylitis patients appeared to be characterized by a TCR beta motif composed of eight or nine highly homologous amino acid variants. The disease-linked clones were reported as significantly enriched in matched synovial fluid samples from ankylosing spondylitis patients. The disease-linked clones showed a CD8+ phenotype and occurred at relatively low frequencies in peripheral blood. Some TCR beta motif variants had previously been reported in synovial fluid and blood of reactive arthritis patients, which suggested common disease-initiation mechanisms.

The chain couples TRBV5-1 to TRBJ2-3; the D segment might be TRBD1 or TRBD2, since each matches 5 bases. Specimen: blood, either unsorted or a sorted T cell fraction (not recorded which). The TCR sequence derives from a male donor with ankylosing spondylitis or in good health (not recorded which). In nucleotides, the sequence is TGCGCCAGCAGCTCCGTGGGGGATCCTACGAGGGCAGATACGCAGTATTTT. This encodes CASSSVGDPTRADTQYF.